Each of the 16 T cell receptor beta chains below was sequenced from the same sample in a study of cytomegalovirus exposure and HLA in healthy donors. Use of 60 Vbeta and 13 Jbeta primers characterized the PCR. Clones were read by immunoSEQ multiplex PCR, and TCRdb kept only the in-frame ones, dropping some. The sample comprises 90,000 to 120,000 clones, 65% to 85% of which are singletons, and around 2% rests with the top ten. The source material was PBMCs. Receptor source: a man aged 25 to 40 in good health and CMV-seronegative.

The chain uses TRBV5-1 and TRBJ2-3; D is undetermined. Trimming took off 4 bases at V and 2 bases at J, with 11 bases between the two ends. The CDR3 consists of 14 residues. The V gene's germline CDR1 is SGHRS and CDR2 YFSETQ. For the CDR3, the DNA is TGCGCCAGCAGCGAGGCACCGGCCACAGATACGCAGTATTTT. Protein: CASSEAPATDTQYF.

The chain carries TRBV11-3 and TRBJ2-5, with a weak D call TRBD1 (6 bases). This CDR3 comprises 15 residues. CDR1 is SGHNT, CDR2 YENEEA, per germline. The germline V and J ends were trimmed by 5 bases and 0 bases, with 13 bases remaining between them. The CDR3 region is CASSAGTQNQETQYF. CDR3 bases: TGTGCCAGCAGCGCCGGGACACAGAACCAAGAGACCCAGTACTTC.

V is TRBV19 and J is TRBJ2-3, with 13 nucleotides matching TRBD2. Looked up from germline, CDR1 is LNHDA and CDR2 is SQIVND (reference sequence). V shed 4 bases and J 6 bases; nucleotides not matched to a gene: 4. The CDR3 totals 15 residues. Written as DNA, the CDR3 is TGTGCCAGTAGTAGACTAGCGGGAGGCGTCGATACGCAGTATTTT. As protein: CASSRLAGGVDTQYF.

The chain uses TRBV6-1 and TRBJ1-3; 8 bases are a match to TRBD1. From germline, CDR1 is MNHNS and CDR2 SASEGT. This CDR3 spans 15 amino acids. With V trimmed by 6 bases and J by 4 bases, 8 bases remained unmatched. The CDR3 DNA reads TGTGCCAGCAGCAAACAGGGGGATCGGGGAAACACCATATATTTT. Translation gives CASSKQGDRGNTIYF.

This chain joins TRBV27 and TRBJ2-7; 9 nucleotides align to TRBD1. The CDR3 loop spans 14 amino acids. V was clipped by 5 bases and J by 1 base; unmatched bases: 3. CDR1 and CDR2 from the germline V gene are MNHEY and SMNVEV (reference sequence). The CDR3 protein is CASSNRGLSYEQYF. The CDR3 DNA follows: TGTGCCAGCAGTAACAGGGGGCTTTCCTACGAGCAGTACTTC.

The V gene is TRBV9, the J gene TRBJ2-5; TRBD2 is a possible D gene (6 bases). Germline V gene sequence: CDR1 SGDLS, CDR2 YYNGEE. The CDR3 runs 13 residues. V shed 4 bases and J shed 5 bases, with 12 bases lying between them. The CDR3 is CASSPWGEETQYF. Here the CDR3 DNA reads TGTGCCAGCAGCCCTTGGGGGGAGGAGACCCAGTACTTC.

This clone was detected a few times. In DNA form, the CDR3 reads TGTGCCAGCAGCTTGGGGACAGTCACTGAAGCTTTCTTT. Encoded protein: CASSLGTVTEAFF. The chain has TRBV5-6 and TRBJ1-1, with D maybe TRBD1 (6 bases). The CDR3 totals 13 residues. The germline CDR1 and CDR2 sequences are SGHDT and YYEEEE. The ends were cut back, 0 bases at V and 4 bases at J, with 7 bases in the middle.

V is TRBV29-1 and J is TRBJ2-5; D not certain. Germline values: CDR1 SQVTM, CDR2 ANQGSEA. Trimming shortened V by 3 bases and J by 5 bases, and 13 bases separated the two germline ends. The CDR3 length is 13 residues. DNA of the CDR3: TGCAGCGTTGAGGAGAGCTGGCAGGAGACCCAGTACTTC. Its translation is CSVEESWQETQYF.

This clone was recorded a few times. The gene calls are TRBV20-1 and TRBJ2-5; D uncertain. Gene TRBJ2-7 matches the end of the DNA better, so the J call may be wrong. The CDR3 is 11 amino acids. Looked up from germline, CDR1 is DFQATT and CDR2 is SNEGSKA (reference sequence). The chain's CDR3 is CSAKEVYEQYF. DNA for the CDR3: TGCAGTGCTAAAGAGGTCTACGAGCAGTACTTC.

The genes are TRBV20-1 and TRBJ2-1; TRBD2 is a possible D gene (5 bases). The V end was cut by 6 bases, the J end by 8 bases, with 11 bases between. The CDR3 loop spans 11 amino acids. Germline V gene data show CDR1 as DFQATT and CDR2 as SNEGSKA (reference sequence). CDR3 loop: CSAMGVDEQFF. The CDR3 DNA reads as TGCAGTGCCATGGGAGTCGATGAGCAGTTCTTC.

The chain links TRBV6-1 to TRBJ2-1; 10 bases agree with TRBD2. The CDR3 extends over 13 amino acids. Germline V CDR1 and CDR2: MNHNS, SASEGT. J was trimmed by 8 bases and V by 4 bases; bases with no gene match: 2. DNA for the CDR3: TGTGCCAGCAGTGGAGCGGGGGGGCATGAGCAGTTCTTC. This gives the protein CASSGAGGHEQFF.

J is TRBJ1-5 and V is TRBV12-5, with 12 bases fitting TRBD1. Germline V lookup: CDR1 LGHNT, CDR2 FRNRAP. The V and J ends lost 4 bases and 3 bases, in that order; junction bases with no gene match: 4. The CDR3 is made up of 16 amino acids. The CDR3 here is CASGWGTGGVNQPQHF. The CDR3 bases are TGTGCTAGTGGTTGGGGGACAGGGGGCGTCAATCAGCCCCAGCATTTT.

The chain has TRBV7-3 and TRBJ1-2; D possibly corresponds to TRBD1 (5 bases). This CDR3 is 14 amino acids long. The germline V gene encodes CDR1 SGHTA and CDR2 FQGTGA. V gave up 0 bases and J gave up 3 bases, with 8 bases separating them. The CDR3 loop is CASSLTGGDYGYTF. The CDR3 bases are TGTGCCAGCAGCTTAACGGGAGGGGACTATGGCTACACCTTC.

The CDR3 DNA is TGTGCCAGCAGTTTTGGCCAAGATACGCAGTATTTT. This encodes CASSFGQDTQYF. The chain employs TRBV6-5 and TRBJ2-3; D is unresolved. The V and J ends lost 4 bases and 5 bases respectively, with 7 bases between them. The CDR3 contains 12 residues. Germline values: CDR1 MNHEY, CDR2 SVGAGI.

The chain is built from TRBV29-1 and TRBJ1-2; TRBD1 agrees at 7 bases. V shed 6 bases, J shed 8 bases, and the junction held 6 bases outside the gene matches. Germline CDR1 is SQVTM and CDR2 is ANQGSEA. This CDR3 is built from 11 residues. This CDR3 is CSVETGNGYTF. The CDR3 nucleotides are TGCAGCGTGGAGACAGGGAACGGCTACACCTTC. Drawing the rest from reference TRBV29-1 and TRBJ1-2, the complete variable domain is SAVISQKPSRDICQRGTSLTIQCQVDSQVTMMFWYRQQPGQSLTLIATANQGSEATYESGFVIDKFPISRPNLTFSTLTVSNMSPEDSSIYLCSVETGNGYTFGSGTRLTVV.

This chain links TRBV5-1 with TRBJ1-1; D is perhaps TRBD1 (6 bases). From germline, CDR1 is SGHRS and CDR2 YFSETQ. The germline V and J ends were trimmed by 3 bases and 5 bases, with 20 bases remaining between them. The CDR3 is 16 residues long. The CDR3 sequence is CASSSLDGGRGTEAFF. The CDR3 nucleotides read TGCGCCAGCAGCTCCCTGGACGGGGGGCGCGGGACTGAAGCTTTCTTT.